This entry features one TCR beta chain sequence. The PCR made use of 60 Vbeta and 13 Jbeta primers. Data came from immunoSEQ multiplex PCR; TCRdb stores just in-frame clones and leaves some out. The sample shows roughly 160,000 clones, under 85% of them seen only once. The data were taken from a study of cytomegalovirus exposure and HLA in healthy donors. The sequenced sample consisted of PBMCs. This receptor was identified in a woman aged 18-30 years in good health and CMV-seropositive.

The CDR3 spells CASAQRKPELNTGELFF. Here the CDR3 DNA reads TGTGCTAGTGCCCAACGTAAGCCGGAGCTCAACACCGGGGAGCTGTTTTTT. The chain carries TRBV12-5 and TRBJ2-2, with D hard to call. Per the germline V gene, CDR1 is LGHNT and CDR2 is FRNRAP. V was cut by 7 bases and J by 2 bases, with 20 bases left in between. The length of the CDR3 is 17 residues.